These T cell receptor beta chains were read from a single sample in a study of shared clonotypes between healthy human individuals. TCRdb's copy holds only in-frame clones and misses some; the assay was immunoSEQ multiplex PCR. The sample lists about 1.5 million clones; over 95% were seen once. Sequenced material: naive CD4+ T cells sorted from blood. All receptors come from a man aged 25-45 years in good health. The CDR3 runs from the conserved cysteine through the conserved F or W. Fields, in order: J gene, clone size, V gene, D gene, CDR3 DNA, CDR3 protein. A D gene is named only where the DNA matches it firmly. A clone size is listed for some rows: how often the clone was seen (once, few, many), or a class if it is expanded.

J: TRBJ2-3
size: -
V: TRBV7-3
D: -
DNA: TGTGCCAGCAGCTTACTAAGAGCAGATACGCAGTATTTT
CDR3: CASSLLRADTQYF

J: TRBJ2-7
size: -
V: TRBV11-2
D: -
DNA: TGTGCCAGCAGCTTGATCATATACCGGGATCACTACGAGCAGTACTTC
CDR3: CASSLIIYRDHYEQYF

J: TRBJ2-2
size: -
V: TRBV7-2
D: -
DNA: TGTGCCAGCAGCCCCGTCCGTAGGGGTACCGGGGAGCTGTTTTTT
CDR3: CASSPVRRGTGELFF

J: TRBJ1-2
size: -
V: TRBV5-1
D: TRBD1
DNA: TGCGCCAGCAGCCGCTGGGACAGTTCGAACGTCTATGGCTACACCTTC
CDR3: CASSRWDSSNVYGYTF

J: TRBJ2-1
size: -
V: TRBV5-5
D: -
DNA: TGTGCCAGCAGCCCCTCCCAAACTAGATCCCCCACTTACAATGAGCAGTTCTTC
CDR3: CASSPSQTRSPTYNEQFF

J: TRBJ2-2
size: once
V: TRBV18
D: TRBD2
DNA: TGTGCCAGCTCACTCATAGCGGGACGGAGGACCGGGGAGCTGTTTTTT
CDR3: CASSLIAGRRTGELFF

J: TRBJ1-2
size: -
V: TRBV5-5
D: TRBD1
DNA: TGTGCCAGCAGCTTGGATAACAGGGGTGGGGGCTACACCTTC
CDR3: CASSLDNRGGGYTF

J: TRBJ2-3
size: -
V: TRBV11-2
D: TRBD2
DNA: TGTGCCAGCAGCTTAAGACTAGCGGGGGGCACAGATACGCAGTATTTT
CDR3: CASSLRLAGGTDTQYF

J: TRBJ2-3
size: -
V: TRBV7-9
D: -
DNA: TGTGCCAGCAGCTTTGTCGACAAGGGAGATACGCAGTATTTT
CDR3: CASSFVDKGDTQYF

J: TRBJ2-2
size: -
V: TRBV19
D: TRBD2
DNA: TGTGCCAGTAGGCGGGAGGTGAGCACCGGGGAGCTGTTTTTT
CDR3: CASRREVSTGELFF

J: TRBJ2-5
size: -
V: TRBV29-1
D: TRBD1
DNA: TGCAGCGGGATCACGACAGGGAGTGGGGAGACCCAGTACTTC
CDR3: CSGITTGSGETQYF

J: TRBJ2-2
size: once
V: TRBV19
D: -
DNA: TGTGCCAGTAGTCCTAACAGGGCCACCGGGGAGCTGTTTTTT
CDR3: CASSPNRATGELFF

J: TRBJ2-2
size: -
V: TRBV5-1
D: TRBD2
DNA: TGCGCCAGCAGCAGTACTAGCGGGAGGTATACCGGGGAGCTGTTTTTT
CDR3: CASSSTSGRYTGELFF

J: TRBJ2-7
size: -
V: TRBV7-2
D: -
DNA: TGTGCCAGCAGCTTACAAGAGCTCTCCTACGAGCAGTACTTC
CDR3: CASSLQELSYEQYF

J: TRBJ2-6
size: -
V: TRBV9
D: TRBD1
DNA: TGTGCCAGCAGCATAGACAGGGACTCTGGGGCCAACGTCCTGACTTTC
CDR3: CASSIDRDSGANVLTF

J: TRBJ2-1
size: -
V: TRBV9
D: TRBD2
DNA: TGTGCCAGCAGCTACTCTGGGGGGACTAGCGGGACCGAGCAGTTCTTC
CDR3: CASSYSGGTSGTEQFF

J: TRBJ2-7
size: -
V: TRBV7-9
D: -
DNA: TGTGCCAGCAGCCCGTGGGGTGGTGTCAGCACCTACGAGCAGTACTTC
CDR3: CASSPWGGVSTYEQYF

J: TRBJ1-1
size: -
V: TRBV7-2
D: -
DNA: TGTGCCAGCAGCTTAGCGCCCTCGTGGACCTCGAACACTGAAGCTTTCTTT
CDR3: CASSLAPSWTSNTEAFF

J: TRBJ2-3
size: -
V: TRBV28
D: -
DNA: TGTGCCAGCAGTTTATCGCAGTTAACTACGCAGTATTTT
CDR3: CASSLSQLTTQYF

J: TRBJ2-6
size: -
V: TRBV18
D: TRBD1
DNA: TGTGCCAGCTCTCCCCCAACAGCGGGACAGGGGGCAGCTGGGGCCAACGTCCTGACTTTC
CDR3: CASSPPTAGQGAAGANVLTF

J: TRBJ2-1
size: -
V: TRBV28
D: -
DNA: TGTGCCAGCAGTTTGGTAGACAATGAGCAGTTCTTC
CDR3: CASSLVDNEQFF

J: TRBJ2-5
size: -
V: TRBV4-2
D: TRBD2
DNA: TGTGCCAGCAGCCAAGAGCTAGCGGGAGTGGGAGAGACCCAGTACTTC
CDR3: CASSQELAGVGETQYF

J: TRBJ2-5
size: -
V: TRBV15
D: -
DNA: TGTGCCACCAGCAGGGCCCCAGGCCGCCAGTACTTC
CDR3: CATSRAPGRQYF

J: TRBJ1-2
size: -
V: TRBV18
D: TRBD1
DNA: TGTGCCAGCTCAACTAAGAGCGGACAGGGCTCTAACTATGGCTACACCTTC
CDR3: CASSTKSGQGSNYGYTF

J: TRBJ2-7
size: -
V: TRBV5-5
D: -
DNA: TGTGCCAGCAGCGCACACAGGACAACCCTTTCCTACGAGCAGTACTTC
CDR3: CASSAHRTTLSYEQYF

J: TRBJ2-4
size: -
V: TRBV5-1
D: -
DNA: TGCGCCAGCAGCTTGGGAGTGGGACCCCTGGCCAAAAACATTCAGTACTTC
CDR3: CASSLGVGPLAKNIQYF

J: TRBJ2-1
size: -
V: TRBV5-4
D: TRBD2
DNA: TGTGCCAGCAGCGTTATTAGCGGGAGTTTCGACAATGAGCAGTTCTTC
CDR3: CASSVISGSFDNEQFF

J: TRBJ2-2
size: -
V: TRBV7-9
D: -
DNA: TGTGCCAGCAGCCCCGGTGTATCCATGAACACCGGGGAGCTGTTTTTT
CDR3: CASSPGVSMNTGELFF

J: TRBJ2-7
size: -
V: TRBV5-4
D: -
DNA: TGTGCCAGTTCGTCAGGGGGGCTTACCTACGAGCAGTACTTC
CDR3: CASSSGGLTYEQYF

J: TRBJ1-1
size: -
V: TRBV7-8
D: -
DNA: TGTGCCAGCAGCTTAGGTGGGGTCGCTTTCTTT
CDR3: CASSLGGVAFF

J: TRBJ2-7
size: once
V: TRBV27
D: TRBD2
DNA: TGTGCCAGCAGTTGGTTCTCCGCTGGGGTAGCGGGAGCCGGGGGAGACGAGCAGTACTTC
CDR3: CASSWFSAGVAGAGGDEQYF

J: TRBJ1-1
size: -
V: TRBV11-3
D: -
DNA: TGTGCCAGCAGCTTAGATTCGGAGAACACTGAAGCTTTCTTT
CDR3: CASSLDSENTEAFF

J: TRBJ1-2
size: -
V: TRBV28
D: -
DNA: TGTGCCAGCAATTCCATGTCCGGGGTACCATATGGCTACACCTTC
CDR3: CASNSMSGVPYGYTF

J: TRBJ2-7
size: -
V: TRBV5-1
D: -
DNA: TGCGCCAGCAGCTTGGAAAGATCCTACGAGCAGTACTTC
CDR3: CASSLERSYEQYF

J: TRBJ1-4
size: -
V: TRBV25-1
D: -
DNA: TGTGCCAGCAGTGGATGGGGGGTTGAAAAACTGTTTTTT
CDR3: CASSGWGVEKLFF

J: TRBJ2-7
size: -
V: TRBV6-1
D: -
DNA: TGTGCCAGCAGGGTAGAGGGCGAGCAGTACTTC
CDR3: CASRVEGEQYF

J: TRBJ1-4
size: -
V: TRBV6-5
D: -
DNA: TGTGCCAGCAGCCCCGTCAGGGTGGTTGAAAAACTGTTTTTT
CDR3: CASSPVRVVEKLFF

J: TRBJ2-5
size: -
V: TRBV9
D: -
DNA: TGTGCCAGCAGCGCCCGACAGTGGGAGACCCAGTACTTC
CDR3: CASSARQWETQYF

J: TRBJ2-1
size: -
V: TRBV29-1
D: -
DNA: TGCAGCGTTGCCAGCAAGGGGGAAGGGTCCTACAATGAGCAGTTCTTC
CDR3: CSVASKGEGSYNEQFF

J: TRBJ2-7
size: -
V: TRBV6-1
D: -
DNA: TGTGCCAGCAGTGAAAAGGAGATTGCACGAACGGGCTCCTACGAGCAGTACTTC
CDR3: CASSEKEIARTGSYEQYF

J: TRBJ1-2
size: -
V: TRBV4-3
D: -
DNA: TGCGCCAGCAGCCAAGAGGGGGCCGCCCCCTATGGCTACACCTTC
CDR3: CASSQEGAAPYGYTF

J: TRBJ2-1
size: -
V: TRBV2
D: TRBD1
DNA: TGTGCCAGCAGACCCGGGACAGGGATTTTTAATGAGCAGTTCTTC
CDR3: CASRPGTGIFNEQFF

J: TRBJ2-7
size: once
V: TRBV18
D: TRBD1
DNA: TGTGCCAGCTCCGGCACAGGGGGCGTTCTTGCCGAGCAGTACTTC
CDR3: CASSGTGGVLAEQYF

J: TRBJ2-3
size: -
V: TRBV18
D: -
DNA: TGTGCCAGCTCACCACCGATAGATACGCAGTATTTT
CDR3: CASSPPIDTQYF

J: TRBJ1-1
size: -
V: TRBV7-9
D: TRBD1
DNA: TGTGCCAGCAGCTCTCTGGGACAGGGGAAGACTGAAGCTTTCTTT
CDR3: CASSSLGQGKTEAFF

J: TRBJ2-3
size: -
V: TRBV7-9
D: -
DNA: TGTGCCAGCAGCTACGCAGATACGCAGTATTTT
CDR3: CASSYADTQYF

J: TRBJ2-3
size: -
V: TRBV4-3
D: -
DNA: TGCGCCAGCAGCCACAGTCCCACAGATACGCAGTATTTT
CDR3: CASSHSPTDTQYF

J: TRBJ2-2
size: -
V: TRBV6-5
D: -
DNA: TGTGCCAGCAGTCCCTTGGACACGGCCGGGGAGCTGTTTTTT
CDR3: CASSPLDTAGELFF

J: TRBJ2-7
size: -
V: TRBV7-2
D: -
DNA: TGTGCCAGCAGCTCCTGGGGTGTCGAGCAGTACTTC
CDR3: CASSSWGVEQYF

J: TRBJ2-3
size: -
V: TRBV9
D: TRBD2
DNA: TGTGCCAGCAGCGTAGACGCGGGAGGGTTCCCCGGGGATACGCAGTATTTT
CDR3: CASSVDAGGFPGDTQYF

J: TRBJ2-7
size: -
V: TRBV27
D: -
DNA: TGTGCCAGCAGCTCACCCGGTGCGGGGCAGTACTTC
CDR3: CASSSPGAGQYF

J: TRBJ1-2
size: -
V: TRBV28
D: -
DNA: TGTGCCAGCAGTCTTATCCCCGAGACTAACTATGGCTACACCTTC
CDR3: CASSLIPETNYGYTF